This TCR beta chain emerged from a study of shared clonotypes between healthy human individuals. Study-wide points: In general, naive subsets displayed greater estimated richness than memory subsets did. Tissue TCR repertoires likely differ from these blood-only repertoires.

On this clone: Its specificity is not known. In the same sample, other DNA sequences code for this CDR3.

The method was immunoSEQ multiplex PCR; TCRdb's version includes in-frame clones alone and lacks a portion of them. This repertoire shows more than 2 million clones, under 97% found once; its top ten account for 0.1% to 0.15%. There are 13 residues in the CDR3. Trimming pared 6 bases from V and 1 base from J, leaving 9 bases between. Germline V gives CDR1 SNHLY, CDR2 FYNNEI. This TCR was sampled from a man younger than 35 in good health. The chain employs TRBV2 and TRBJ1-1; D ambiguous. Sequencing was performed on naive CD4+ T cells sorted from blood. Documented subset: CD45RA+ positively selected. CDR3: CASRLTGNTEAFF. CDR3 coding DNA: TGTGCCAGCAGACTAACCGGGAACACTGAAGCTTTCTTT.